This T cell receptor beta chain was obtained from a study of blood T cell repertoires in COVID-19. This table comes from immunoSEQ multiplex PCR, and its TCRdb copy is limited to in-frame clones, with some not included. Altogether more than 80,000 clones are present, about four fifths being singletons, with the ten largest covering around 7.3%. Sequenced material: peripheral blood. This sequence was found in a man aged 50 to 59 with active or convalescent COVID-19.

CDR3 protein: CASIKQGNTEAFF. In DNA, the CDR3 is TGTGCCAGCATTAAACAGGGGAACACTGAAGCTTTCTTT. The chain has TRBV12-3 or TRBV12-4 and TRBJ1-1, with D perhaps matching TRBD1 (6 bases). CDR3 length: 13 amino acids. V gave up 7 bases and J gave up 1 base, with 10 bases separating them.